This TCR beta chain was obtained from a study of beta chain features in type 1 diabetes. Study background: Sorted cell examination encompassed approximately 110 million cells across all samples.

Worth noting for this clone: Its specificity is not known.

CDR3 length: 14 residues. Germline CDR1 and CDR2: LNHNV and YYDKDF (reference sequence). V was pared by 6 bases and J by 7 bases, with 6 bases of the junction left unmatched. Populations obtained by sorting all exceeded 98% purity. Study-wide points: Shorter TCRB CDR3s, moderately but significantly so, were found in Type 1 diabetes patients in all four CD4+ subsets. Patients' naive, central memory and regulatory TCRB repertoires appeared more alike than those of healthy donors.

Every isolated RNA sample was fully reverse transcribed, so sequencing captured expressed TCRB transcripts. The read count averaged about 3.3 million across naive, central memory and regulatory T cell samples. TCRdb keeps only in-frame clones here, not all; method: immunoSEQ multiplex PCR. This sample carries 600,000 to 700,000 clones, under 15% of them seen once, and the ten largest clones take more than 0.095%. What was sequenced was naive CD4+ T cells from blood. V and J are TRBV15 and TRBJ2-4; 10 bases fit TRBD1. The receptor was isolated from a young man with type 1 diabetes. In DNA, the CDR3 is TGTGCCACCAGTCGGGACAGGGGATATAACATTCAGTACTTC. Protein: CATSRDRGYNIQYF. The full variable domain, completed using reference TRBV15 and TRBJ2-4, is DAMVIQNPRYQVTQFGKPVTLSCSQTLNHNVMYWYQQKSSQAPKLLFHYYDKDFNNEADTPDNFQSRRPNTSFCFLDIRSPGLGDTAMYLCATSRDRGYNIQYFGAGTRLSVL.